The T cell receptor beta chain under discussion was sequenced for a study of blood T cell repertoires in COVID-19. At the level of the study: Samples came from the United States, Italy and Spain, spanning acute and convalescent COVID-19. Sample material is recorded as cDNA or gDNA derived from T cells, B-cell-depleted T cells, or PBMCs.

As originally analysed: From reference gene primer amplification, estimates of nucleated cell counts were derived. The repertoire was sequenced with immunoSEQ multiplex PCR; TCRdb's copy has only in-frame clones and lacks some. Clone size and V and J calls were adopted from that table, with D and trimming inferred from the DNA. The data contain roughly 200,000 clones, approximately 87% of them singletons. This CDR3 spans 15 amino acids. V was pared by 4 bases and J by 0 bases, with 12 bases between. From germline, CDR1 is SGHRS and CDR2 YFSETQ. The clonotype originates from a man in his sixties who had recovered from COVID-19. The chain carries TRBV5-1 and TRBJ2-3; possibly TRBD2 for D (6 bases). The sequencing input was peripheral blood. This CDR3 reads CASSRTSTSTDTQYF. The DNA for the CDR3 is TGCGCCAGCAGCCGCACTAGCACCAGCACAGATACGCAGTATTTT.